The source of this T cell receptor beta chain is a study of Ad26.COV2.S vaccination and SARS-CoV-2 variants. Study information: Donor had been placed in the Ad26.COV2.S arm of the COV1001 trial. Intramuscular Ad26.COV2.S at 5x10^10 or 1x10^11 viral particles. Study-level points and caveats: Vaccine recipients and placebo recipients showed similar non-spike TCR breadth.

The protocol was immunoSEQ multiplex PCR, while the TCRdb copy is restricted to in-frame clones and leaves out a portion. The top ten hold roughly 3.3% of the sample, which has 350,000 to 450,000 clones, approximately 85% seen once. Worth noting for this clone: Its antigen remains unknown.

The treatment was: 19 received Ad26.COV2.S at low or high dose, single or two shots; 5 received placebo; per-sample allocation not given. Following the first vaccine or placebo injection, samples were taken on day 63. An adult donor aged 18-55 years was enrolled in Boston. This CDR3 is 15 amino acids long. CDR1 and CDR2 (germline): LGHNA, YNFKEQ. The V gene end was trimmed by 4 bases and the J gene end by 6 bases; junction bases not matched to a gene: 6. The V gene is TRBV4-2, the J gene TRBJ1-1, with 12 bases lining up with TRBD1. The sequence came from a person aged 18-60 years who received the Ad26.COV2.S COVID-19 vaccine or a placebo. The sample consisted of peripheral blood, taken in a trial of Ad26.COV2.S vaccine versus placebo. The CDR3 region is CASSPGTGGNAEAFF. CDR3 DNA: TGTGCCAGCAGCCCTGGGACAGGGGGCAATGCTGAAGCTTTCTTT.